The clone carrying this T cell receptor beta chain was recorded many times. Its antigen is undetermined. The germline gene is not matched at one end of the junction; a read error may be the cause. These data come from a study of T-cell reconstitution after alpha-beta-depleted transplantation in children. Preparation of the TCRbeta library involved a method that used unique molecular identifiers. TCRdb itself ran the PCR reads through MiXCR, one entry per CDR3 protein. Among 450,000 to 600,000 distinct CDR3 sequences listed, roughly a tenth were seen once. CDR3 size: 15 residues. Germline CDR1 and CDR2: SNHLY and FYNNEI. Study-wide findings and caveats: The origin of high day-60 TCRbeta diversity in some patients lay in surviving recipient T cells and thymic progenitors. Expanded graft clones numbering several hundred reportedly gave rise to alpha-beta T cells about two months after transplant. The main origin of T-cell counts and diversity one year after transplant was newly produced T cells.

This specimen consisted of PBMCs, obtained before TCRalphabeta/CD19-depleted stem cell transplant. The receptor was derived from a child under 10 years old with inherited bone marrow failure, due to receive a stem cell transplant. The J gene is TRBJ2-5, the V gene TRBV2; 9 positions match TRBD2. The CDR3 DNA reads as TGTGCCAGCAGTGAGGCTAGCGGGACGCGGAAGACCCAGAACTTC. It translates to CASSEASGTRKTQNF.